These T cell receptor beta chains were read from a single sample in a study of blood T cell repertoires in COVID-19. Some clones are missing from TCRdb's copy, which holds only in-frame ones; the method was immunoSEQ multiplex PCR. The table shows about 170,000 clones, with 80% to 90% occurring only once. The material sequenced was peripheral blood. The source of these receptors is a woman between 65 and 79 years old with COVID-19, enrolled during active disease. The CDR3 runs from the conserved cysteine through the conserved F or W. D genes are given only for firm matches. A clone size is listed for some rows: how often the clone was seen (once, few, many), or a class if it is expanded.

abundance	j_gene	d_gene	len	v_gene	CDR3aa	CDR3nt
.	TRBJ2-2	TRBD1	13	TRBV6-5	CASRGQSVGELFF	TGTGCCAGCCGGGGACAGTCTGTCGGGGAGCTGTTTTTT
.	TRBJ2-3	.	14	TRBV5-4	CASSPGRRGDTQYF	TGTGCCAGCAGCCCGGGACGGAGGGGAGATACGCAGTATTTT
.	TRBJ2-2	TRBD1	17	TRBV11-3	CASSSFQGQGATGELFF	TGTGCCAGCAGCTCCTTCCAGGGTCAGGGGGCCACCGGGGAGCTGTTTTTT
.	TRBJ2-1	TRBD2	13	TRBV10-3	CAIMAGGGNEQFF	TGTGCCATCATGGCGGGAGGGGGCAATGAGCAGTTCTTC
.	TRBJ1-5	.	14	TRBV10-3	CAISAGVSNQPQHF	TGTGCCATCAGTGCAGGGGTAAGCAATCAGCCCCAGCATTTT
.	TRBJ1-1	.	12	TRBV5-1	CASSRGGGEAFF	TGCGCCAGCAGTCGAGGAGGCGGTGAAGCTTTCTTT
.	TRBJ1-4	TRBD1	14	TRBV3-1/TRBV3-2	CASSHAGGEEKLFF	TGTGCCAGCAGCCATGCAGGGGGCGAAGAAAAACTGTTTTTT
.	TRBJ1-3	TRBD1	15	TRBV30	CAWRSQGASGNTIYF	TGTGCCTGGCGATCACAGGGGGCCTCTGGAAACACCATATATTTT
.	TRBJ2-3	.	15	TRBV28	CASRGGKENSDTQYF	TGTGCCAGCAGAGGCGGGAAAGAGAATTCAGATACGCAGTATTTT
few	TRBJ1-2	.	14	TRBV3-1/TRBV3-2	CASSQVDSNYGYTF	TGTGCCAGCAGCCAAGTGGACAGTAACTATGGCTACACCTTC
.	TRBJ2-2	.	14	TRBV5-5	CASSFTGNTGELFF	TGTGCCAGCAGCTTCACAGGGAACACCGGGGAGCTGTTTTTT
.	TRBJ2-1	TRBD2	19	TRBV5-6	CASSPTPRASGRSYNEQFF	TGTGCCAGCAGCCCGACCCCACGAGCTAGCGGGAGGTCCTACAATGAGCAGTTCTTC
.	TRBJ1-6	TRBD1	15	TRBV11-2	CASSLADRGRSPLHF	TGTGCCAGCAGCTTAGCGGACAGGGGGCGGTCACCCCTCCACTTT
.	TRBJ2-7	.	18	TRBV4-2	CASSQESGIRELAYEQYF	TGTGCCAGCAGCCAAGAGTCGGGGATTCGGGAGCTAGCCTACGAGCAGTACTTC
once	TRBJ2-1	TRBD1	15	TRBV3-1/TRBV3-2	CASSQVGTGYNEQFF	TGTGCCAGCAGCCAAGTGGGGACAGGGTACAATGAGCAGTTCTTC